This TCR beta chain was captured by sequencing in a study of response to subunit inactivated influenza vaccine. Points from the study as a whole: With each seasonal influenza vaccination, the authors suggested, few new T cells are recruited.

TCRdb recomputed calls from the RT-PCR reads with MiXCR, one row per CDR3 protein. This table has 750,000 to 850,000 distinct CDR3 sequences, about 18% appearing once. Comment on this clonotype: Its cognate antigen is unknown.

The V end lost 6 bases, the J end lost 3 bases, and 11 bases lay between the germline ends. This CDR3 spans 13 amino acids. Germline CDR1 MNHEY, CDR2 SMNVEV (reference sequence). The clonotype was recovered from a man in his fifties or sixties who received an inactivated influenza vaccine. The chain carries TRBV27 and TRBJ2-5; D could derive from TRBD1 or TRBD2 (6 bases each). The sequencing here drew on PBMCs from blood, taken roughly 5 days after vaccination. CDR3 amino acids: CASRGGNEETQYF. CDR3 DNA sequence: TGTGCCAGCAGAGGGGGGAACGAAGAGACCCAGTACTTC.